The entry below gives a single TCR beta chain sequence along with its context. The sample carries other DNA sequences with the same CDR3. This specimen comes from a study of blood T cell repertoires in COVID-19. Study in general: Donors in the United States, Italy and Spain gave samples during acute or convalescent COVID-19. T cells, B-cell-depleted T cells, or PBMCs provided the cDNA or gDNA that served as material.

This CDR3 is 12 amino acids long. V dropped 6 bases and J dropped 2 bases, with 6 bases sitting between them. CDR1 and CDR2 from the germline V gene are LNHDA and SQIVND (reference sequence). In the original analysis: Reference gene primer amplification in the assay estimated nucleated cell counts. Profiling relied on immunoSEQ multiplex PCR, and the TCRdb table lists in-frame clones only, not all of them. D and trimming come from the DNA, and the V and J calls and clone size come from that table. This sample has hundreds of thousands of clones, with 75% to 90% found just once. The rearrangement joins TRBV19 to TRBJ2-3, with D uncertain. The sequencing sample was made of peripheral blood. This TCR was recovered from a man between 18 and 35 years old with active or convalescent COVID-19. For the CDR3, the DNA is TGTGCCAGTAGCCCTCCCACAGATACGCAGTATTTT. This gives the protein CASSPPTDTQYF.